These 27 T cell receptor beta chains were all obtained from the same sample, sequenced in a study of blood T cell repertoires in COVID-19 (dated by TCRdb to the early 2020s). Library preparation was by the immunoSEQ multiplex PCR assay. TCRdb carries this immuneACCESS record with in-frame sequences only. Its versions omit some clonotypes, under half of them owing to an unresolved V gene in the studies checked, with the rest unexplained. For this sample the table gives over 250,000 clones, of which about nine tenths were detected only once. In total, the top ten clones hold about 2% of the sample. Sequenced material: PBMCs or T cells enriched from blood (not recorded which). These TCRs come from a woman in her sixties or seventies who had recovered from COVID-19.

This clone was detected only once. This chain links TRBV19 with TRBJ1-4; tentatively, D is TRBD1 (6 bases). Trimming removed 9 bases from V and 5 bases from J, with 19 bases in between. Germline V gene lookup returns CDR1 LNHDA and CDR2 SQIVND (reference sequence). The CDR3 is made up of 15 amino acids. In nucleotides, the CDR3 is TGTGCCAGCAGAGTCATGGGCCAGGGGAATGAAAAACTGTTTTTT. Amino acid sequence: CASRVMGQGNEKLFF.

This chain uses TRBV3-1 (or the pseudogene TRBV3-2) with TRBJ1-6; TRBD1 might be the D (5 bases). Trimming took off 1 base at V and 9 bases at J, with 16 bases between the two ends. CDR3 length: 16 amino acids. Germline V gene lookup returns CDR1 LGHDT and CDR2 YNNKEL (reference sequence). This chain's CDR3 is CASSQGSGGGASPLHF. CDR3 sequence (DNA): TGTGCCAGCAGCCAAGGGTCGGGGGGGGGTGCTTCACCCCTCCACTTT.

The genes are TRBV5-1 and TRBJ1-4; 11 bases fit TRBD1. This CDR3 is 17 amino acids long. V was clipped by 4 bases and J by 3 bases; unmatched bases: 8. The germline CDR1 and CDR2 sequences are SGHRS and YFSETQ. CDR3 DNA: TGCGCCAGCAGCCCAGGACAGGGGGCGCTTCCTAATGAAAAACTGTTTTTT. This gives the protein CASSPGQGALPNEKLFF. Drawing the rest from reference TRBV5-1 and TRBJ1-4, the complete variable domain is KAGVTQTPRYLIKTRGQQVTLSCSPISGHRSVSWYQQTPGQGLQFLFEYFSETQRNKGNFPGRFSGRQFSNSRSEMNVSTLELGDSALYLCASSPGQGALPNEKLFFGSGTQLSVL.

This chain joins TRBV27 and TRBJ2-1, with 7 positions matching TRBD1. CDR3 length: 15 amino acids. The J segment lost 6 bases and the V segment lost 7 bases, leaving 12 bases of the junction unmatched. CDR1 and CDR2 (germline): MNHEY, SMNVEV (reference sequence). The CDR3 DNA follows: TGTGCCAGCACCTCGAGGGGACAGTTTCCCAATGAGCAGTTCTTC. As protein: CASTSRGQFPNEQFF.

CDR3 coding DNA: TGTGCCAGCAGCAAAAACCGGGACAGGCTCTATGGCTACACCTTC. Protein product: CASSKNRDRLYGYTF. The chain joins TRBV11-2 to TRBJ1-2, with TRBD1 matching over 8 bases. Germline lookup yields CDR1 SGHAT and CDR2 FQNNGV. The V gene end was trimmed by 5 bases and the J gene end by 4 bases; junction bases not matched to a gene: 9. The CDR3 runs 15 residues.

This chain links TRBV3-1 (or the pseudogene TRBV3-2) with TRBJ2-4; D possibly corresponds to TRBD1 (7 bases). Germline lookup yields CDR1 LGHDT and CDR2 YNNKEL (reference sequence). The V end lost 2 bases, the J end lost 9 bases, and 11 bases lay between the germline ends. The CDR3 sequence is 13 residues long. CDR3 DNA: TGTGCCAGCAGCCAAAACAGGGGAGGCATTCAGTACTTC. This encodes CASSQNRGGIQYF.

The chain joins TRBV9 to TRBJ2-3, with 10 bases matching TRBD2. Germline CDR1 and CDR2: SGDLS and YYNGEE. Germline trimming cut 4 bases from V and 4 bases from J; bases unmatched to any gene: 6. The CDR3 contains 15 residues. The CDR3 loop is CASSIPSGGADTQYF. The CDR3 DNA is TGTGCCAGCAGCATACCTAGCGGGGGAGCAGATACGCAGTATTTT. Supplemented by reference TRBV9 and TRBJ2-3, the full variable domain reads DSGVTQTPKHLITATGQRVTLRCSPRSGDLSVYWYQQSLDQGLQFLIQYYNGEERAKGNILERFSAQQFPDLHSELNLSSLELGDSALYFCASSIPSGGADTQYFGPGTRLTVL.

V usage is TRBV5-1 and J usage is TRBJ2-2; D gene ambiguous. The CDR3 is made up of 14 amino acids. The V end was cut by 4 bases, the J end by 7 bases, with 14 bases between. CDR1 is SGHRS and CDR2 is YFSETQ in the germline V gene. The CDR3 loop reads CASSNPTAIGELFF. The CDR3 DNA is TGCGCCAGCAGCAACCCCACAGCCATCGGGGAGCTGTTTTTT.

On this clone itself: Distinct nucleotide sequences in the sample also encode this CDR3. The rearrangement links TRBV5-1 to TRBJ2-2, with D perhaps TRBD2 (6 bases). Germline CDR1 is SGHRS and CDR2 is YFSETQ. Trimming took off 3 bases at V and 2 bases at J, with 8 bases between the two ends. The CDR3 is made up of 14 amino acids. The CDR3 DNA reads TGCGCCAGCAGCTGGAGGGGAAACACCGGGGAGCTGTTTTTT. Its translation is CASSWRGNTGELFF.

V gene TRBV5-5 combines with J gene TRBJ2-2, with TRBD1 matching over 8 bases. CDR3 length: 14 residues. In germline, CDR1 is SGHKS, CDR2 YYEKEE (reference sequence). The V and J ends lost 4 bases and 8 bases, in that order; junction bases with no gene match: 7. The CDR3 sequence: CASSPDRAVGELFF. CDR3 DNA sequence: TGTGCCAGCAGCCCGGACAGGGCAGTTGGGGAGCTGTTTTTT. The whole variable domain, filled in from reference TRBV5-5 and TRBJ2-2, reads DAGVTQSPTHLIKTRGQQVTLRCSPISGHKSVSWYQQVLGQGPQFIFQYYEKEERGRGNFPDRFSARQFPNYSSELNVNALLLGDSALYLCASSPDRAVGELFFGEGSRLTVL.

J is TRBJ1-3 and V is TRBV6-5, with TRBD1 identical over 7 bases. The germline CDR1 and CDR2 sequences are MNHEY and SVGAGI. Unmatched junction bases numbered 2, after V lost 0 bases and J lost 0 bases. The CDR3 is 16 amino acids. The CDR3 DNA reads as TGTGCCAGCAGTTACTCGGGACAGCGCTCTGGAAACACCATATATTTT. Translation: CASSYSGQRSGNTIYF.

The V call is TRBV28, the J call TRBJ1-2, with D possibly matching TRBD1 (5 bases). The CDR3 covers 15 residues. The germline V gene encodes CDR1 MDHEN and CDR2 SYDVKM. Deletions cut 4 bases from V and 9 bases from J, with 21 bases between. The CDR3 is CASSSEIRVFGSYTF. Written as DNA, the CDR3 is TGTGCCAGCAGTTCCGAAATCAGGGTTTTTGGGAGCTACACCTTC.

This chain connects TRBV11-3 to TRBJ1-1; D uncertain. The germline gives CDR1 SGHNT, CDR2 YENEEA. This CDR3 is 15 amino acids long. Trimming left V 1 base short and J 0 bases short, with 9 bases between. CDR3 coding DNA: TGTGCCAGCAGCTTAGTCTCGGGGTTGAACACTGAAGCTTTCTTT. Its protein is CASSLVSGLNTEAFF. The full variable domain, with the rest looked up from reference TRBV11-3 and TRBJ1-1, is EAGVVQSPRYKIIEKKQPVAFWCNPISGHNTLYWYLQNLGQGPELLIRYENEEAVDDSQLPKDRFSAERLKGVDSTLKIQPAELGDSAVYLCASSLVSGLNTEAFFGQGTRLTVV.

The rearrangement links TRBV11-2 to TRBJ1-5; the D gene is possibly TRBD1 (6 bases). Germline values: CDR1 SGHAT, CDR2 FQNNGV. The CDR3 spans 14 residues. V gave up 5 bases and J gave up 4 bases, with 12 bases separating them. The CDR3 is CASSGAGANQPQHF. The CDR3 DNA reads as TGTGCCAGCAGCGGGGCGGGGGCGAATCAGCCCCAGCATTTT. Together with reference TRBV11-2 and TRBJ1-5, the CDR3 gives the full variable domain: EAGVAQSPRYKIIEKRQSVAFWCNPISGHATLYWYQQILGQGPKLLIQFQNNGVVDDSQLPKDRFSAERLKGVDSTLKIQPAKLEDSAVYLCASSGAGANQPQHFGDGTRLSIL.

The J gene is TRBJ1-2, the V gene TRBV4-1, with D perhaps matching TRBD1 (5 bases). This CDR3 has 15 residues. Germline lookup yields CDR1 MGHRA and CDR2 YSYEKL. V gave up 4 bases and J gave up 3 bases, with 15 bases separating them. CDR3 nucleotides: TGCGCCAGCAGCCCGCTCGCCAGGGCTGACTATGGCTACACCTTC. Protein sequence: CASSPLARADYGYTF.

The chain has TRBV28 and TRBJ1-2; D is uncertain. This CDR3 region has 14 residues. V shed 5 bases and J shed 12 bases, with 22 bases lying between them. Germline CDR1 and CDR2: MDHEN and SYDVKM. The CDR3 bases are TGTGCCAGCAGTACCCCTTTGAGAGCCGCTGATGACACCTTC. This gives the protein CASSTPLRAADDTF.

The chain is built from TRBV29-1 and TRBJ2-1; tentatively, D is TRBD2 (6 bases). V was clipped by 4 bases and J by 7 bases, with 17 bases between them. The length of the CDR3 is 14 residues. CDR1 SQVTM and CDR2 ANQGSEA come from the germline V gene. Here the CDR3 DNA reads TGCAGCGTTGGACCGGCGACTAGGCAGAATGAGCAGTTCTTC. It codes for CSVGPATRQNEQFF.

Notes on this clone: The same CDR3 also results from other DNA sequences found in this sample. The chain couples TRBV5-1 to TRBJ1-2; TRBD1 matches at 9 bases. The CDR3 length is 13 residues. Germline assignment: CDR1 SGHRS and CDR2 YFSETQ. Losses at the gene ends were 3 bases for V and 6 bases for J; bases not matched to a gene: 3. This chain's CDR3 is CASSSGQGNGYTF. The CDR3 region has the DNA TGCGCCAGCAGCTCGGGACAGGGTAATGGCTACACCTTC.

This clone showed up just once. The chain recombines TRBV7-3 with TRBJ2-1, with a weak D call TRBD1 (5 bases). Germline V gene sequence: CDR1 SGHTA, CDR2 FQGTGA. The CDR3 contains 15 residues. Trimming cost V 0 bases and J 6 bases, with 12 bases left between them. As DNA, the CDR3 is TGTGCCAGCAGCTTAACCAGGGAATGGGGCAATGAGCAGTTCTTC. Encoded protein: CASSLTREWGNEQFF.

This chain links TRBV5-1 with TRBJ1-6; D might be TRBD1 (5 bases). This CDR3 contains 17 residues. V gave up 7 bases and J gave up 5 bases, with 22 bases separating them. Germline values: CDR1 SGHRS, CDR2 YFSETQ. CDR3 in DNA: TGCGCCAGCGCCAGAACAGGCCCAACGCTTAATAATTCACCCCTCCACTTT. Amino acid sequence: CASARTGPTLNNSPLHF.

In its sample, this clone was seen once. V and J are TRBV9 and TRBJ1-3; a weak D match, TRBD1 (5 bases). V was cut by 5 bases and J by 8 bases, with 26 bases left in between. This CDR3 comprises 17 residues. The germline gives CDR1 SGDLS, CDR2 YYNGEE. The CDR3 here is CASSGPGRTRLGDTIYF. CDR3 nucleotides: TGTGCCAGCAGTGGACCGGGGAGGACACGGCTAGGGGACACCATATATTTT.

The V call is TRBV6-1, the J call TRBJ1-2, with 7 bases identical to TRBD1. Germline values: CDR1 MNHNS, CDR2 SASEGT. Losses at the gene ends were 1 base for V and 4 bases for J; bases not matched to a gene: 3. This CDR3 contains 14 residues. CDR3 in DNA: TGTGCCAGCAGTGAAGGGACAGGAGTCTATGGCTACACCTTC. Protein sequence: CASSEGTGVYGYTF.

This chain uses TRBV6-5 with TRBJ1-4; TRBD1 matches at 10 bases. Germline V gene data show CDR1 as MNHEY and CDR2 as SVGAGI. V was pared by 8 bases and J by 12 bases, with 6 bases of the junction left unmatched. The CDR3 has 12 residues. The chain's CDR3 is CASGTGVFELFF. CDR3 coding DNA: TGTGCCAGCGGGACAGGGGTGTTTGAACTGTTTTTT.

The chain uses TRBV7-2 and TRBJ2-5, with 9 nucleotides matching TRBD2. CDR1 SGHTA and CDR2 FQGNSA come from the germline V gene. V was pared by 5 bases and J by 6 bases, with 10 bases of the junction left unmatched. The CDR3 totals 15 residues. DNA for the CDR3: TGTGCCAGCAGCCCGCCGGGTAGCGGGAGAAAGACCCAGTACTTC. This codes for CASSPPGSGRKTQYF.

The count of this clone is one. The rearrangement joins TRBV25-1 to TRBJ1-4; 7 nucleotides align to TRBD1. The CDR3 length is 16 residues. Per the germline V gene, CDR1 is MGHDK and CDR2 is SYGVNS. V gave up 1 base and J gave up 7 bases; unmatched junction bases: 9. This chain's CDR3 is CASSEFSTGLIEKLFF. The CDR3 nucleotides are TGTGCCAGCAGTGAATTTTCGACAGGGCTCATTGAAAAACTGTTTTTT.

This sequence joins TRBV7-8 and TRBJ1-5, with 8 nucleotides matching TRBD1. Germline CDR1 reads SGHVS; CDR2 reads FQNEAQ. The CDR3 contains 14 residues. Losses at the gene ends were 7 bases for V and 7 bases for J; bases not matched to a gene: 9. CDR3 residues: CASNPDRVRQPQHF. CDR3 nucleotides: TGTGCCAGCAACCCGGACAGGGTGCGCCAGCCCCAGCATTTT.

The rearrangement links TRBV7-8 to TRBJ2-3; possibly TRBD2 for D (6 bases). The germline CDR1 and CDR2 sequences are SGHVS and FQNEAQ. V was trimmed by 5 bases and J by 1 base, leaving 10 bases between them. CDR3 length equals 14 residues. The CDR3 DNA sequence: TGTGCCAGCAGCAAGGCTAGCGGCACAGATACGCAGTATTTT. It encodes CASSKASGTDTQYF.